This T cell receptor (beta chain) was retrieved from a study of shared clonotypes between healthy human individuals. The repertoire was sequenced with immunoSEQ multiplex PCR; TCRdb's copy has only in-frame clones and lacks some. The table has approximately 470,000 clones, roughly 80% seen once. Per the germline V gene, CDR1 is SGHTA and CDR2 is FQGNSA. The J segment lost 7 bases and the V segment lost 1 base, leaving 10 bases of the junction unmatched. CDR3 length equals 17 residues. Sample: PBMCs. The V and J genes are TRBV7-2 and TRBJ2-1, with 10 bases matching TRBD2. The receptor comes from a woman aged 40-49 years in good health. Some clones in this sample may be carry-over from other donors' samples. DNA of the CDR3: TGTGCCAGCAGCTTAGGCCTAGCGGGAGTCGTTGGGAATGAGCAGTTCTTC. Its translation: CASSLGLAGVVGNEQFF.